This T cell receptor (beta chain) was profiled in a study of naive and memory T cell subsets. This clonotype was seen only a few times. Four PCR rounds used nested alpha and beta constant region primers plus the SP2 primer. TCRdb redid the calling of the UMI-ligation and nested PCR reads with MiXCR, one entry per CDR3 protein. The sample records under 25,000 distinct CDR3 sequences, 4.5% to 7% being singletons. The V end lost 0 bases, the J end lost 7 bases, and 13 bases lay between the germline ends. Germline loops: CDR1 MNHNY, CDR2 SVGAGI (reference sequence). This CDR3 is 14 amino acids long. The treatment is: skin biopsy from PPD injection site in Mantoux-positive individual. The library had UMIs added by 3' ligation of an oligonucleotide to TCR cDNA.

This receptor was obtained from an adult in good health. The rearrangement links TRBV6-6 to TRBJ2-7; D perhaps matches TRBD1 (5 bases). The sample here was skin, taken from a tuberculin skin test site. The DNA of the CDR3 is TGTGCCAGCAGTTACTCCCAAAACCAGGGTGAGCAGTACTTC. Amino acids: CASSYSQNQGEQYF.